A single sample is the source of the 19 T cell receptor beta chains below, sequenced in a study of human T cells and chemical hapten exposure. TCRdb reanalysed the RACE reads using MiXCR and keeps one entry per CDR3 protein. The data contain a few hundred thousand distinct CDR3 sequences, around 5.5% of them seen just once; the ten biggest clones take up about 8.2%. Indicated time point: pre-sensitization, week 0. Treatment of the sample: therapeutic diphenylcyclopropenone sensitization with weekly scalp DPC. The source material was whole blood, sampled in connection with sensitization to the hapten diphenylcyclopropenone (DPC). Source of these receptors: a woman between 18 and 29 years old with alopecia areata. Some clones in this sample may be carry-over from other donors' samples.

This clonotype appeared many times. The chain links TRBV29-1 to TRBJ1-1, with a tentative D call TRBD1 (6 bases). V was clipped by 4 bases and J by 2 bases, with 11 bases between them. Germline CDR1 and CDR2: SQVTM and ANQGSEA. The CDR3 spans 13 residues. CDR3 amino acids: CSVGTGPNTEAFF. The CDR3, as DNA: TGCAGCGTTGGAACAGGGCCTAACACTGAAGCTTTCTTT. The complete variable domain, with remaining parts taken from reference TRBV29-1 and TRBJ1-1, reads SAVISQKPSRDICQRGTSLTIQCQVDSQVTMMFWYRQQPGQSLTLIATANQGSEATYESGFVIDKFPISRPNLTFSTLTVSNMSPEDSSIYLCSVGTGPNTEAFFGQGTRLTVV.

The V call is TRBV6-4, the J call TRBJ2-3; 7 bases are shared with TRBD2. The V and J ends lost 5 bases and 2 bases, in that order; junction bases with no gene match: 4. The CDR3 spans 14 residues. The germline V gene encodes CDR1 MRHNA and CDR2 SNTAGT. CDR3 nucleotides: TGTGCCAGCAGTCCCGGGGGGACCACAGATACGCAGTATTTT. Residues: CASSPGGTTDTQYF.

V gene TRBV6-5 combines with J gene TRBJ2-1; 9 bases align to TRBD2. This CDR3 region has 15 residues. V trimming: 6 bases; J trimming: 4 bases; junction bases outside the gene matches: 7. Germline values: CDR1 MNHEY, CDR2 SVGAGI. As DNA, the CDR3 is TGTGCCAGCAGCCCCCTAGCGGGAAAGTACAATGAGCAGTTCTTC. Translated, it gives CASSPLAGKYNEQFF.

This clonotype was seen ten or more times. V usage is TRBV20-1 and J usage is TRBJ1-2; TRBD1 aligns across 9 bases. The CDR3 spans 14 residues. Germline V lookup: CDR1 DFQATT, CDR2 SNEGSKA (reference sequence). V gave up 4 bases and J gave up 2 bases; unmatched junction bases: 5. The CDR3 DNA sequence: TGCAGTGCTAAACAGGGGGCGGGGAACTATGGCTACACCTTC. It translates to CSAKQGAGNYGYTF.

The chain links TRBV6-1 to TRBJ2-3; the match to TRBD2 covers 8 bases. Germline CDR1 is MNHNS and CDR2 is SASEGT. The CDR3 has 16 residues. With 1 base clipped from V and 6 bases from J, the junction kept 9 bases outside the gene matches. The CDR3 coding sequence is TGTGCCAGCAGTGAAGAGGTCGGGGGGGCCCAGGATACGCAGTATTTT. Translated, it gives CASSEEVGGAQDTQYF.

The chain joins TRBV7-2 to TRBJ2-3, with 9 positions matching TRBD2. The CDR3 runs to 15 residues. Germline CDR1 reads SGHTA; CDR2 reads FQGNSA. Germline trimming cut 1 base from V and 7 bases from J; bases unmatched to any gene: 6. The CDR3 sequence: CASSLGGGAQNTQYF. CDR3 sequence (DNA): TGTGCCAGCAGCTTAGGCGGGGGGGCGCAGAATACGCAGTATTTT.

This clonotype was observed a few times. The rearrangement joins TRBV7-3 to TRBJ2-5, with D possibly matching TRBD1 (6 bases). The CDR3 sequence is 13 residues long. Per germline, CDR1 SGHTA and CDR2 FQGTGA. V was pared by 5 bases and J by 6 bases, with 13 bases between. The CDR3, as DNA: TGTGCCAGCAGCCAGGGGACCAAACAGACCCAGTACTTC. Translation gives CASSQGTKQTQYF.

Ten or more counts support this clonotype. The chain recombines TRBV6-2 or TRBV6-3 with TRBJ1-2; 7 nucleotides agree with TRBD1. Germline lookup yields CDR1 MNHEY and CDR2 SVGEGT. The CDR3 contains 14 residues. The V and J ends lost 6 bases and 2 bases, in that order; junction bases with no gene match: 6. Here the CDR3 DNA reads TGTGCCAGCAGAATGACAGGGAAGAACTATGGCTACACCTTC. Translating gives CASRMTGKNYGYTF.

This chain connects TRBV5-1 to TRBJ2-1, with TRBD2 matching 16 bases. The germline V gene encodes CDR1 SGHRS and CDR2 YFSETQ. The junction had 6 bases not matched to a gene; V was cut back by 0 bases and J by 9 bases. This CDR3 has 17 residues. CDR3 bases: TGCGCCAGCAGCTTGGCCGGGACTAGCGGGGGGGCCCCTGAGCAGTTCTTC. Translating it yields CASSLAGTSGGAPEQFF.

At least ten counts were recorded for this clonotype. The rearrangement joins TRBV5-1 to TRBJ2-1; TRBD1 agrees at 8 bases. The germline gives CDR1 SGHRS, CDR2 YFSETQ. The V segment lost 3 bases and the J segment 7 bases; nucleotides outside the gene matches: 6. This CDR3 contains 14 residues. CDR3 amino acids: CASSSGTGGNEQFF. The CDR3 DNA reads TGCGCCAGCAGCTCCGGGACAGGAGGGAATGAGCAGTTCTTC.

This clonotype has a count of ten or more. J is TRBJ2-3 and V is TRBV7-2; D is unclear. Germline V gives CDR1 SGHTA, CDR2 FQGNSA. There are 12 residues in the CDR3. Trimming stripped 1 base from V and 11 bases from J, with 10 bases between. The CDR3 DNA reads as TGTGCCAGCAGCTTAGAAGCCAGGAGGCAGTATTTT. Residues: CASSLEARRQYF.

This clonotype appeared a few times. The CDR3 DNA reads as TGCAGCGTTGAAGCAAAAAACACCGGGGAGCTGTTTTTT. This translates into CSVEAKNTGELFF. The chain couples TRBV29-1 to TRBJ2-2; no firm D call. V shed 1 base and J shed 2 bases, with 5 bases lying between them. Germline lookup yields CDR1 SQVTM and CDR2 ANQGSEA. This CDR3 contains 13 residues.

Only a few counts were recorded for this clonotype. The chain uses TRBV28 and TRBJ2-7; perhaps D is TRBD1 or TRBD2 (5 bases each). Germline CDR1 MDHEN, CDR2 SYDVKM. The CDR3 contains 15 residues. The V end was cut by 7 bases, the J end by 4 bases, with 20 bases between. CDR3 sequence reads: CASTLSGNGAYEQYF. DNA for the CDR3: TGTGCCAGCACCCTGTCGGGGAATGGGGCTTACGAGCAGTACTTC.

This clonotype was seen ten or more times. The chain is built from TRBV5-1 and TRBJ2-7; the D gene is possibly TRBD2 (5 bases). The germline V gene encodes CDR1 SGHRS and CDR2 YFSETQ. The V end lost 2 bases, the J end lost 7 bases, and 10 bases lay between the germline ends. The CDR3 spans 12 residues. In DNA form, the CDR3 reads TGCGCCAGCAGCTTCTCCGGGGAAGAGCAGTACTTC. Encoded protein: CASSFSGEEQYF.

A few counts support this clonotype. The chain couples TRBV6-5 to TRBJ1-6; no reliable D call. Trimming took 0 bases from V and 0 from J, leaving 12 bases between them. Germline lookup yields CDR1 MNHEY and CDR2 SVGAGI. CDR3 size: 18 residues. The chain's CDR3 is CASSYSSAGGSYNSPLHF. CDR3 DNA: TGTGCCAGCAGTTACTCGAGTGCAGGAGGCTCCTATAATTCACCCCTCCACTTT.

The sample holds many counts of this clonotype. The chain employs TRBV5-6 and TRBJ1-1, with 7 positions matching TRBD1. Germline V gene data show CDR1 as SGHDT and CDR2 as YYEEEE. J gave up 7 bases and V 3 bases, and 3 bases lay outside the gene matches. The CDR3 sequence is 12 residues long. The CDR3 is CASSYQGVEAFF. The DNA for the CDR3 is TGTGCCAGCAGCTACCAGGGGGTTGAAGCTTTCTTT.

The chain joins TRBV20-1 to TRBJ2-7, with D possibly TRBD2 on 5 matching bases. Trimming shortened V by 1 base and J by 5 bases, and 12 bases separated the two germline ends. There are 13 residues in the CDR3. Germline loops: CDR1 DFQATT, CDR2 SNEGSKA (reference sequence). CDR3: CSARATNGNEQYF. CDR3 sequence (DNA): TGCAGTGCTAGAGCAACCAACGGGAACGAGCAGTACTTC.

The sample holds a few counts of this clonotype. The genes are TRBV6-6 and TRBJ2-2; 9 bases agree with TRBD1. The J segment lost 8 bases and the V segment lost 4 bases, leaving 11 bases of the junction unmatched. The CDR3 spans 16 residues. The germline V gene has CDR1 MNHNY and CDR2 SVGAGI (reference sequence). This CDR3 reads CASSWAGQGSSGELFF. The CDR3 DNA follows: TGTGCCAGCAGTTGGGCGGGACAGGGTAGTTCGGGGGAGCTGTTTTTT.

A few counts support this clonotype. The chain couples TRBV6-5 to TRBJ2-3, with 9 bases identical to TRBD2. This CDR3 has 15 residues. Germline CDR1 is MNHEY and CDR2 is SVGAGI. V shed 5 bases and J 3 bases; nucleotides not matched to a gene: 6. The CDR3 protein is CASSDAGGPTDTQYF. CDR3 in DNA: TGTGCCAGCAGTGACGCGGGGGGGCCGACAGATACGCAGTATTTT.